The entry below describes one T cell receptor beta chain. What it recognizes is unknown. Within the sample, other DNA sequences also encode this same CDR3. The data derive from a study of shared clonotypes between healthy human individuals. Study-level findings and limits: Richness estimates generally favored naive over memory subsets.

This table comes from immunoSEQ multiplex PCR, and its TCRdb copy is limited to in-frame clones, with some not included. The sample lists millions of clones, 90% to 95% occurring once. Adults of Caucasian background living in Nashville, Tennessee made up all donors. A split of CD4+ cells into CD45RA+ naive and CD45RA-negative memory subsets was performed. The sample was naive CD4+ T cells sorted from blood. Described subset: CD45RA+ positively selected. This receptor was identified in a man aged 18 to 35 in good health.

The chain's CDR3 is CASSLGGTAGNTIYF. Here the CDR3 DNA reads TGCGCCAGCAGCTTGGGTGGGACTGCTGGAAACACCATATATTTT. J is TRBJ1-3 and V is TRBV5-1; tentative D call: TRBD1 (5 bases). The CDR3 length is 15 residues. CDR1 is SGHRS, CDR2 YFSETQ, per germline. The V end was cut by 0 bases, the J end by 2 bases, with 9 bases between.